A single sample is the source of the 12 T cell receptor beta chains below, sequenced in a study of T cell responses to AZD1222 COVID-19 vaccine. TCRdb's copy holds only in-frame clones and misses some; the assay was immunoSEQ multiplex PCR. The data hold around 140,000 clones, with around 86% observed a single time. Material: peripheral blood, obtained on day 0 of AZD1222 vaccination. The source is an adult in good health.

Regarding this clone: One junction end does not reproduce the germline sequence, and a read error may be involved. The chain uses TRBV4-2 and TRBJ1-2; the match to TRBD1 covers 8 bases. The V gene's germline CDR1 is LGHNA and CDR2 YNFKEQ. This CDR3 comprises 14 residues. CDR3 nucleotides: TGTGCCAGCAACCAAGGACAGGGCGGCTATGGCTACACCTTC. Translating gives CASNQGQGGYGYTF.

V gene TRBV3-1 (or the pseudogene TRBV3-2) combines with J gene TRBJ1-1; 9 nucleotides match TRBD1. The V segment lost 2 bases and the J segment 3 bases; nucleotides outside the gene matches: 4. In germline, CDR1 is LGHDT, CDR2 YNNKEL (reference sequence). The CDR3 sequence is 15 residues long. CDR3 amino acids: CASSQLTGGYTEAFF. The CDR3, as DNA: TGTGCCAGCAGCCAATTAACAGGGGGCTACACTGAAGCTTTCTTT.

The chain uses TRBV10-1 and TRBJ2-1; no definite D call. CDR3 length equals 13 residues. Germline-derived CDR1 and CDR2 are WNHNN and SYGVQD (reference sequence). Trimming pared 6 bases from V and 0 bases from J, leaving 6 bases between. CDR3 sequence: CASSTFSYNEQFF. DNA of the CDR3: TGCGCCAGCAGCACCTTCTCCTACAATGAGCAGTTCTTC.

V and J are TRBV7-2 and TRBJ2-1; TRBD2 agrees at 8 bases. Per germline, CDR1 SGHTA and CDR2 FQGNSA. After removal of 1 base from V and 8 bases from J, the junction contained 4 bases not matched to a gene. The CDR3 has 14 amino acids. The CDR3 spells CASSLVGLVDEQFF. In DNA form, the CDR3 reads TGTGCCAGCAGCTTAGTGGGACTAGTCGATGAGCAGTTCTTC. The variable domain in full, completed from reference TRBV7-2 and TRBJ2-1, reads GAGVSQSPSNKVTEKGKDVELRCDPISGHTALYWYRQSLGQGLEFLIYFQGNSAPDKSGLPSDRFSAERTGGSVSTLTIQRTQQEDSAVYLCASSLVGLVDEQFFGPGTRLTVL.

Comment on this clone: One junction end does not reproduce the germline sequence, and a read error may be involved. This chain connects TRBV5-6 to TRBJ1-2; D gene ambiguous. The CDR3 totals 14 residues. Germline-derived CDR1 and CDR2 are SGHDT and YYEEEE. Written as DNA, the CDR3 is TGTGCCAGCAGCTTCGAGGACGGGATCTATGTTTGGGCCTTC. It yields the protein CASSFEDGIYVWAF.

The rearrangement uses TRBV7-2 and TRBJ2-2; perhaps TRBD1 as D (6 bases). V was pared by 1 base and J by 3 bases, with 18 bases between. This CDR3 has 18 amino acids. Germline assignment: CDR1 SGHTA and CDR2 FQGNSA. CDR3 sequence (DNA): TGTGCCAGCAGCTTAGTAAGGAGGACAGCCGTCGACACCGGGGAGCTGTTTTTT. The encoded protein is CASSLVRRTAVDTGELFF.

This sequence joins TRBV6-1 and TRBJ1-5; D is unclear. V lost 2 bases, J lost 7 bases, and 6 bases lay in between. The CDR3 runs 12 residues. Per germline, CDR1 MNHNS and CDR2 SASEGT. The DNA of the CDR3 is TGTGCCAGCAGTGAACCCCCCCAGCCCCAGCATTTT. Its protein product is CASSEPPQPQHF.

The genes are TRBV4-1 and TRBJ1-2, with D unresolved. Trimming cost V 4 bases and J 8 bases, with 8 bases left between them. Germline V gene data show CDR1 as MGHRA and CDR2 as YSYEKL. The CDR3 spans 11 residues. CDR3 DNA sequence: TGCGCCAGCAGCCTGGACGGAGGCTACACCTTC. This codes for CASSLDGGYTF.

This chain links TRBV5-1 with TRBJ1-6; the D gene is possibly TRBD1 (6 bases). This CDR3 has 14 amino acids. Trimming pared 4 bases from V and 8 bases from J, leaving 13 bases between. Germline V gene lookup returns CDR1 SGHRS and CDR2 YFSETQ. The CDR3: CASSAGQLDSPLHF. CDR3 DNA: TGCGCCAGCAGCGCGGGACAATTGGATTCACCCCTCCACTTT.

The chain employs TRBV5-4 and TRBJ2-1, with D unresolved. Germline loops: CDR1 SGHNT, CDR2 YYREEE (reference sequence). V lost 2 bases to trimming and J lost 5 bases, with 2 bases between them. The CDR3 is made up of 11 amino acids. CDR3 coding DNA: TGTGCCAGCAGCTTCCACAATGAGCAGTTCTTC. This gives the protein CASSFHNEQFF. Combining the CDR3 with reference TRBV5-4 and TRBJ2-1 gives the whole variable domain ETGVTQSPTHLIKTRGQQVTLRCSSQSGHNTVSWYQQALGQGPQFIFQYYREEENGRGNFPPRFSGLQFPNYSSELNVNALELDDSALYLCASSFHNEQFFGPGTRLTVL.

This clone was seen a single time. V is TRBV18 and J is TRBJ2-3; no clear D. The V and J ends lost 3 bases and 4 bases respectively, with 11 bases between them. The CDR3 runs 14 residues. Germline loops: CDR1 KGHSH, CDR2 LQKENI. The CDR3 loop is CASSPGRTADTQYF. The CDR3, as DNA: TGTGCCAGCTCACCGGGCAGGACCGCAGATACGCAGTATTTT.

The chain employs TRBV11-2 and TRBJ2-7; perhaps TRBD2 as D (6 bases). V lost 5 bases and J 5 bases, leaving 16 bases between the germline ends. This CDR3 comprises 14 residues. From germline, CDR1 is SGHAT and CDR2 FQNNGV. DNA of the CDR3: TGTGCCAGCAGCCCCGTTAGGAGGGTCCACGAGCAGTACTTC. Amino acid sequence: CASSPVRRVHEQYF.